What follows are 29 T cell receptor beta chains derived from one specimen sequenced in a study of T cell repertoires in cytomegalovirus infection. TCRdb called the reads again in MiXCR, with one record for every CDR3 protein. The data contain hundreds of thousands of distinct CDR3 sequences, under 45% of them singletons. Their specific antigens are unknown. The source material was cultured PBMCs, sampled from culture after CMV antigen stimulation. The receptors originated from a human donor in good health (CMV status not recorded). Some clones in this sample may be carry-over from other donors' samples.

This clonotype was counted once. Relative to the germline gene, one junction end is altered; a read error may explain this. This CDR3 is CDSSLTHGQGIPYEQYF. As DNA, the CDR3 is TGTGACAGCAGCTTGACACACGGACAGGGGATCCCCTACGAGCAGTACTTC. V gene TRBV7-2 combines with J gene TRBJ2-7, with 9 bases identical to TRBD1. Germline CDR1 is SGHTA and CDR2 is FQGNSA. CDR3 length: 17 residues.

This clonotype came up a few times. The V gene is TRBV12-3 or TRBV12-4, the J gene TRBJ2-7; 7 positions agree with TRBD1. The CDR3 has 15 amino acids. The V gene end was trimmed by 6 bases and the J gene end by 2 bases; junction bases not matched to a gene: 10. CDR3 amino acids: CASSPKQGPAYEQYF. In DNA, the CDR3 is TGTGCCAGCAGCCCAAAACAGGGGCCCGCCTACGAGCAGTACTTC.

V and J are TRBV2 and TRBJ2-3; no firm D call. CDR1 and CDR2 from the germline V gene are SNHLY and FYNNEI. CDR3 length: 12 residues. V was cut by 3 bases and J by 3 bases, with 4 bases left in between. This chain's CDR3 is CASSDRTDTQYF. Here the CDR3 DNA reads TGTGCCAGCAGTGATCGTACAGATACGCAGTATTTT.

The chain recombines TRBV6-1 with TRBJ2-3; D uncertain. V gave up 0 bases and J gave up 4 bases, with 8 bases separating them. Germline V gives CDR1 MNHNS, CDR2 SASEGT. The CDR3 has 14 amino acids. CDR3: CASSEATASDTQYF. As DNA, the CDR3 is TGTGCCAGCAGTGAAGCCACAGCCTCAGATACGCAGTATTTT.

The chain joins TRBV7-2 to TRBJ2-2, with 8 bases lining up with TRBD1. Per the germline V gene, CDR1 is SGHTA and CDR2 is FQGNSA. The J segment lost 7 bases and the V segment lost 1 base, leaving 2 bases of the junction unmatched. This CDR3 contains 14 residues. CDR3 residues: CASSLGTGIGELFF. CDR3 nucleotide sequence: TGTGCCAGCAGCTTAGGGACAGGGATCGGGGAGCTGTTTTTT.

This rearrangement joins TRBV12-5 to TRBJ2-1; 8 bases match TRBD1. The CDR3 loop spans 15 amino acids. Germline CDR1 and CDR2: LGHNT and FRNRAP. After removal of 7 bases from V and 8 bases from J, the junction contained 13 bases not matched to a gene. DNA for the CDR3: TGTGCTAGTGTTCTAACCGGGACAGGCGGGGATGAGCAGTTCTTC. Protein product: CASVLTGTGGDEQFF.

The chain uses TRBV2 and TRBJ1-5; 10 nucleotides line up with TRBD1. Germline-derived CDR1 and CDR2 are SNHLY and FYNNEI. This CDR3 is 15 amino acids long. The V gene end was trimmed by 8 bases and the J gene end by 5 bases; junction bases not matched to a gene: 9. The CDR3 reads CASRDRGGTYQPQHF. The DNA for the CDR3 is TGTGCCAGCCGGGACAGGGGCGGGACTTATCAGCCCCAGCATTTT.

The chain combines TRBV7-2 with TRBJ2-7; 8 nucleotides agree with TRBD1. Germline V gene lookup returns CDR1 SGHTA and CDR2 FQGNSA. The length of the CDR3 is 14 residues. V was pared by 7 bases and J by 3 bases, with 8 bases of the junction left unmatched. CDR3 in amino acids: CASNSAGGFYEQYF. CDR3 DNA: TGTGCCAGCAACTCCGCAGGGGGCTTCTACGAGCAGTACTTC.

CDR3 in amino acids: CASSRLQTGNEQFF. In DNA, the CDR3 is TGTGCCAGCAGCCGGCTTCAAACGGGGAATGAGCAGTTCTTC. V is TRBV7-2 and J is TRBJ2-1; D possibly corresponds to TRBD2 (5 bases). With 5 bases removed from V and 7 bases from J, the gap between germline ends came to 15 bases. Germline values: CDR1 SGHTA, CDR2 FQGNSA. The CDR3 consists of 14 residues.

In this sample, this clonotype turned up a few times. The chain combines TRBV12-3 or TRBV12-4 with TRBJ2-4; D may be TRBD1 (5 bases). This CDR3 comprises 16 residues. V was shortened by 5 bases and J by 0 bases, with 14 bases between the two germline ends. CDR3 nucleotide sequence: TGTGCCAGCAGTCCCTACAGGCCCGTAGCCAAAAACATTCAGTACTTC. Protein: CASSPYRPVAKNIQYF.

The J gene is TRBJ2-3, the V gene TRBV11-2; 7 nucleotides line up with TRBD2. CDR3 length: 13 amino acids. In germline, CDR1 is SGHAT, CDR2 FQNNGV. Trimming cost V 3 bases and J 4 bases; bases outside gene matches: 1. In nucleotides, the CDR3 is TGTGCCAGCAGCTTCGGACTAGCAGATACGCAGTATTTT. Its protein product is CASSFGLADTQYF.

J is TRBJ2-2 and V is TRBV7-6; 7 bases line up with TRBD1. After removal of 1 base from V and 1 base from J, the junction contained 6 bases not matched to a gene. This CDR3 region has 17 residues. Germline values: CDR1 SGHVS, CDR2 FNYEAQ. CDR3 protein: CASSLGTGTLNTGELFF. The CDR3 nucleotides read TGTGCCAGCAGCTTAGGGACAGGCACCCTGAACACCGGGGAGCTGTTTTTT. Combining the CDR3 with reference TRBV7-6 and TRBJ2-2 gives the whole variable domain GAGVSQSPRYKVTKRGQDVALRCDPISGHVSLYWYRQALGQGPEFLTYFNYEAQQDKSGLPNDRFSAERPEGSISTLTIQRTEQRDSAMYRCASSLGTGTLNTGELFFGEGSRLTVL.

This chain uses TRBV19 with TRBJ2-4, with 8 nucleotides matching TRBD1. There are 16 residues in the CDR3. With 6 bases clipped from V and 3 bases from J, the junction kept 10 bases outside the gene matches. Germline V gene data show CDR1 as LNHDA and CDR2 as SQIVND (reference sequence). The CDR3 bases are TGTGCCAGTAGCAGCCCGCGACAGGGGATCAAAAACATTCAGTACTTC. It specifies CASSSPRQGIKNIQYF.

This CDR3 is CASSPRTGPRWQYF. As DNA, the CDR3 is TGTGCCAGCAGTCCACGGACGGGCCCAAGATGGCAGTACTTC. V is TRBV6-5 and J is TRBJ2-7; D gene unclear. Germline CDR1 is MNHEY and CDR2 is SVGAGI. The CDR3 has 14 amino acids. V was clipped by 5 bases and J by 9 bases, with 20 bases between them.

V gene TRBV7-2 combines with J gene TRBJ2-1, with unresolved D. This CDR3 contains 14 residues. V gave up 2 bases and J gave up 0 bases, with 5 bases separating them. Germline CDR1 and CDR2: SGHTA and FQGNSA. DNA for the CDR3: TGTGCCAGCAGCTTAATCGGCTCCTACAATGAGCAGTTCTTC. Protein product: CASSLIGSYNEQFF.

This clonotype was seen a handful of times. The chain recombines TRBV5-6 with TRBJ2-7; 8 bases match TRBD2. CDR1 SGHDT and CDR2 YYEEEE come from the germline V gene. The CDR3 is 14 amino acids. The V and J ends lost 4 bases and 1 base, in that order; junction bases with no gene match: 4. The CDR3 DNA is TGTGCCAGCAGCCGCGGGAGGTTTTCCTACGAGCAGTACTTC. Protein product: CASSRGRFSYEQYF.

This clonotype was seen more than once but under ten times. The V gene is TRBV6-1, the J gene TRBJ1-1, with TRBD1 matching over 9 bases. From germline, CDR1 is MNHNS and CDR2 SASEGT. The CDR3 is 18 amino acids. Trimming cost V 2 bases and J 4 bases; bases outside gene matches: 14. The CDR3 here is CASSEQLGGQGISTEAFF. The CDR3 DNA reads as TGTGCCAGCAGTGAACAGCTTGGAGGACAGGGGATTAGCACTGAAGCTTTCTTT.

CDR3 protein: CASSLSPVGHYNSPLHF. CDR3 bases: TGTGCCAGCAGCTTGTCCCCGGTAGGACATTATAATTCACCCCTCCACTTT. This rearrangement joins TRBV5-5 to TRBJ1-6, with D possibly matching TRBD1 (5 bases). V was shortened by 1 base and J by 4 bases, with 15 bases between the two germline ends. This CDR3 comprises 17 residues. Germline V gives CDR1 SGHKS, CDR2 YYEKEE (reference sequence). The full variable domain, rest sourced from reference TRBV5-5 and TRBJ1-6, is DAGVTQSPTHLIKTRGQQVTLRCSPISGHKSVSWYQQVLGQGPQFIFQYYEKEERGRGNFPDRFSARQFPNYSSELNVNALLLGDSALYLCASSLSPVGHYNSPLHFGNGTRLTVT.

The V gene is TRBV19, the J gene TRBJ1-2; D uncertain. Germline values: CDR1 LNHDA, CDR2 SQIVND (reference sequence). V lost 9 bases to trimming and J lost 4 bases, with 18 bases between them. This CDR3 has 14 amino acids. CDR3 residues: CASALTARGYGYTF. CDR3 DNA: TGTGCCAGCGCCTTAACCGCTCGGGGCTATGGCTACACCTTC. Filled out from reference TRBV19 and TRBJ1-2, the complete variable domain reads DGGITQSPKYLFRKEGQNVTLSCEQNLNHDAMYWYRQDPGQGLRLIYYSQIVNDFQKGDIAEGYSVSREKKESFPLTVTSAQKNPTAFYLCASALTARGYGYTFGSGTRLTVV.

The CDR3: CASTPGTSRETQYF. The CDR3 DNA reads TGTGCCAGCACCCCCGGGACTAGTAGAGAGACCCAGTACTTC. The V call is TRBV10-3, the J call TRBJ2-5, with TRBD2 matching over 8 bases. CDR3 size: 14 residues. J lost 4 bases, V lost 10 bases, and 11 bases had no gene match. Germline V gene lookup returns CDR1 ENHRY and CDR2 SYGVKD.

The chain recombines TRBV7-9 with TRBJ2-3; D may be TRBD2 (6 bases). Trimming pared 8 bases from V and 0 bases from J, leaving 12 bases between. The germline V gene encodes CDR1 SEHNR and CDR2 FQNEAQ (reference sequence). This CDR3 has 14 amino acids. CDR3: CASHRDSSTDTQYF. The CDR3 DNA reads as TGTGCCAGCCACCGGGACTCGAGCACAGATACGCAGTATTTT.

This clonotype was picked up a small number of times. The chain recombines TRBV7-9 with TRBJ1-1, with D perhaps TRBD1 (6 bases). CDR3 length: 13 residues. V was pared by 0 bases and J by 8 bases, with 10 bases between. Per germline, CDR1 SEHNR and CDR2 FQNEAQ (reference sequence). The CDR3 protein is CASSLAGAPEAFF. CDR3 DNA sequence: TGTGCCAGCAGCTTAGCGGGGGCCCCAGAAGCTTTCTTT.

The V gene is TRBV10-3, the J gene TRBJ2-5; 12 positions match TRBD2. The trim removed 5 bases at V and 4 bases at J, leaving 5 bases unmatched. This CDR3 is 15 amino acids long. CDR1 and CDR2 from the germline V gene are ENHRY and SYGVKD. CDR3 loop: CAISLGLAGRETQYF. The CDR3 region has the DNA TGTGCCATCAGTCTAGGACTAGCGGGGAGAGAGACCCAGTACTTC.

J is TRBJ2-3 and V is TRBV20-1; tentative D call: TRBD2 (6 bases). The CDR3 is made up of 14 amino acids. Germline V gene sequence: CDR1 DFQATT, CDR2 SNEGSKA (reference sequence). V was shortened by 6 bases and J by 2 bases, with 15 bases between the two germline ends. CDR3 nucleotide sequence: TGCAGTGCATGGGAGGTCGAATACACAGATACGCAGTATTTT. Protein product: CSAWEVEYTDTQYF.

The chain employs TRBV20-1 and TRBJ2-1; D is unclear. Trimming left V 6 bases short and J 0 bases short, with 12 bases between. The germline CDR1 and CDR2 sequences are DFQATT and SNEGSKA (reference sequence). The length of the CDR3 is 14 residues. CDR3 residues: CSARQLSSYNEQFF. Written as DNA, the CDR3 is TGCAGTGCCAGGCAGCTGAGCTCCTACAATGAGCAGTTCTTC.

The rearrangement links TRBV6-2 or TRBV6-3 to TRBJ2-7; D is undetermined. Trimming shortened V by 7 bases and J by 6 bases, and 13 bases separated the two germline ends. Germline V CDR1 and CDR2: MNHEY, SVGEGT. This CDR3 contains 12 residues. CDR3 amino acids: CASKDRIVEQYF. The CDR3, as DNA: TGTGCCAGCAAGGATAGAATTGTCGAGCAGTACTTC.

This clonotype was picked up a small number of times. The chain uses TRBV7-4 and TRBJ1-2; D ambiguous. V lost 0 bases to trimming and J lost 7 bases, with 12 bases between them. The CDR3 contains 14 residues. The germline V gene encodes CDR1 SGHVT and CDR2 SQSDAQ. The CDR3 DNA is TGTGCCAGCAGCTTAGCGCACCTGGGAGGTGGCTACACCTTC. Translation: CASSLAHLGGGYTF.

The table lists this clonotype with a few counts. J is TRBJ1-1 and V is TRBV6-2 or TRBV6-3; possibly TRBD1 for D (5 bases). V lost 2 bases and J lost 2, with 15 bases in between. This CDR3 comprises 16 residues. Germline-derived CDR1 and CDR2 are MNHEY and SVGEGT. The CDR3 DNA follows: TGTGCCAGCAGTTACCCCGGGGACGGGACCAACACTGAAGCTTTCTTT. Its protein product is CASSYPGDGTNTEAFF.

The CDR3 reads CASSLAGPLRAKNIQYF. CDR3 nucleotide sequence: TGTGCCAGCAGCTTGGCCGGGCCACTAAGAGCCAAAAACATTCAGTACTTC. This rearrangement joins TRBV7-2 to TRBJ2-4; the D is unclear. This CDR3 region has 17 residues. Germline V lookup: CDR1 SGHTA, CDR2 FQGNSA. V was shortened by 3 bases and J by 0 bases, with 15 bases between the two germline ends.